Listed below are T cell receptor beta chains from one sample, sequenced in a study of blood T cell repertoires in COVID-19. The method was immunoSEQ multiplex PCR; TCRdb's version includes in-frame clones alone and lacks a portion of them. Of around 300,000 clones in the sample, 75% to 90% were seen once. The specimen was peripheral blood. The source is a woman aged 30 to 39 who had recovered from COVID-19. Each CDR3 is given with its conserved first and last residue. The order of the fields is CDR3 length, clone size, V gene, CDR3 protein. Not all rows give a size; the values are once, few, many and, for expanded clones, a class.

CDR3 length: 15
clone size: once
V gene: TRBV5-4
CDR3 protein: CASSPGVWTNYGYTF

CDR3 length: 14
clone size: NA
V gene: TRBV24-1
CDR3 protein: CAAEGDRDNQPQHF

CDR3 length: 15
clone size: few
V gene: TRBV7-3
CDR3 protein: CASSLRGPSYNEQFF

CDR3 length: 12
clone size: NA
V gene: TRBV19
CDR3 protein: CASSMYTYEQYF

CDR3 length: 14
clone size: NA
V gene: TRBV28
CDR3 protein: CASSPLLTAGGYTF

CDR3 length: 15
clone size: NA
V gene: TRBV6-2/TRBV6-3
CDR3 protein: CASSYSAGGPYEQYF

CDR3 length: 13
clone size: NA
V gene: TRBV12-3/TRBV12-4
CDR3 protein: CASSLAPGVGYTF

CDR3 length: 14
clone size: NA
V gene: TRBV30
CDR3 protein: CAWRGPQGVTEAFF

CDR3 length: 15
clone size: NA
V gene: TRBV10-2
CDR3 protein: CASSGSSTGANVLTF

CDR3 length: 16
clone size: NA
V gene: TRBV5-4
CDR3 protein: CASSATQPGTNYGYTF

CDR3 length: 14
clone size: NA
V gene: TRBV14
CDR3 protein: CASSRKQGGSPLHF

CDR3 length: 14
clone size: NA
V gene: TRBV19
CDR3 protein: CASSIGGITGELFF

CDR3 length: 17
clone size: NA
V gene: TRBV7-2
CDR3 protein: CASSGGTSGGILETQYF

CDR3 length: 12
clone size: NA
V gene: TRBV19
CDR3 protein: CASSPSGDEQFF

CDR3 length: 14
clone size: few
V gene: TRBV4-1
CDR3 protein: CASSQDPWATEAFF

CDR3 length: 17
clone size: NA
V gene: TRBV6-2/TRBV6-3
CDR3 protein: CASSYSLGPLGEQPQHF

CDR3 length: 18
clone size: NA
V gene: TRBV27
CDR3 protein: CASSLPLGLAGGRGEQFF

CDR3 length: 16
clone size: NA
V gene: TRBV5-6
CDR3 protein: CASSLALGGPAGGYTF

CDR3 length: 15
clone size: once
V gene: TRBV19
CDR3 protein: CASSRTRGVDNEQFF

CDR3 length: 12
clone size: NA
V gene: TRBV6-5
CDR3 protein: CASTQGFDPQHF

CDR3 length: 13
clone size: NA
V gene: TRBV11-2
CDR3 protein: CASSQGLNTEAFF

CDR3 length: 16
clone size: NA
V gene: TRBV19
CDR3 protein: CATSDPGTGGGQPQHF

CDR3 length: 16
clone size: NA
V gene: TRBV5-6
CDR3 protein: CASSFSDTYSNQPQHF

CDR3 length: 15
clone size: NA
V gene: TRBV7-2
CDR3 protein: CASSLIVGFNNEQFF

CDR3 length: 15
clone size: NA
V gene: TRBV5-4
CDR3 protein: CASSWRTGMDSPLHF

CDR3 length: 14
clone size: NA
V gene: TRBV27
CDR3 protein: CASRWTGESGELFF

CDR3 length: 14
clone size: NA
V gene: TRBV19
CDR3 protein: CASSMAGGSQPQHF

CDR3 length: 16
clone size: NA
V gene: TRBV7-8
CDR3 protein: CASSPRAVLYNSPLHF

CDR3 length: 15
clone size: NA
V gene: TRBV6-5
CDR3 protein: CASSTSTGENYGYTF

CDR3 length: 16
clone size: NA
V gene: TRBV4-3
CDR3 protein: CASSHVAIAGDGEQYF

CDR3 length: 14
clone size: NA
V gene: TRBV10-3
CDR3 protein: CAISEGGWNTEAFF

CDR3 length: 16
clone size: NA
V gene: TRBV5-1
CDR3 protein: CASSVSLTGPPYEQYF

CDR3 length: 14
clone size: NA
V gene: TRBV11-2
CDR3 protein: CASSITGTSRAQYF

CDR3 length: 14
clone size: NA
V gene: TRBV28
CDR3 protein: CASSPGQGGTEAFF

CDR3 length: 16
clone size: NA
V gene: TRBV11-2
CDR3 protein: CASSLDPSEGTQGAFF

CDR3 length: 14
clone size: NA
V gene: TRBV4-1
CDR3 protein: CASSPLWENSPLHF

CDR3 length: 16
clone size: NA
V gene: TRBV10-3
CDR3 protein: CAISDLGTRNTGELFF

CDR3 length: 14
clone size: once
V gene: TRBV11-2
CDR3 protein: CASSTRGALNEQFF

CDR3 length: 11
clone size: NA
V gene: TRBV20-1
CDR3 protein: CSAYEKEKLFF

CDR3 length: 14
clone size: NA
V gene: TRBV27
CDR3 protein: CASSLIQGYNEQFF

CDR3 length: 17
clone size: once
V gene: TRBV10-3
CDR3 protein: CAISEPFGLAGTHEQYF

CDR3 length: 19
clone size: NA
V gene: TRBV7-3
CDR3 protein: CASSLLGRGYVRGSYEQYF

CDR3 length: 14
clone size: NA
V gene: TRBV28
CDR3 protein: CASRSGSGQETQYF

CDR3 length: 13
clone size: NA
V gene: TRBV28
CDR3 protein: CASSPQDRGEAFF